The 8 T cell receptor beta chains below all came from one sample that was sequenced in a study of PD-1 blockade in classical Hodgkin lymphoma. As to time point: cycle 4 day 1 (C4D1), after five to seven weeks of nivolumab. All the patients suffered relapse after autologous stem cell transplantation, and brentuximab vedotin exposure differed. The method was immunoSEQ multiplex PCR; TCRdb's version includes in-frame clones alone and lacks a portion of them. This table holds approximately 38,000 clones, around 80% found once. This material consisted of peripheral blood mononuclear cells (PBMCs), taken before the fourth cycle of nivolumab. Receptors were obtained from a human donor with classical Hodgkin lymphoma.

The CDR3 protein is CASSDSTGAGNTIYF. In nucleotides, the CDR3 is TGTGCCAGCAGTGATTCGACAGGGGCGGGAAACACCATATATTTT. The chain carries TRBV25-1 and TRBJ1-3; the match to TRBD1 covers 8 bases. The trim removed 3 bases at V and 4 bases at J, leaving 5 bases unmatched. Germline V gene data show CDR1 as MGHDK and CDR2 as SYGVNS. The CDR3 contains 15 residues.

This chain links TRBV11-2 with TRBJ2-6; 8 nucleotides line up with TRBD1. The CDR3 consists of 15 residues. CDR1 is SGHAT, CDR2 FQNNGV, per germline. V was clipped by 5 bases and J by 4 bases; unmatched bases: 4. In nucleotides, the CDR3 is TGTGCCAGCAGCCCCAGGGGGCGCGGGGCCAACGTCCTGACTTTC. Encoded protein: CASSPRGRGANVLTF. Using reference TRBV11-2 and TRBJ2-6 for the parts outside the CDR3, the full variable domain is EAGVAQSPRYKIIEKRQSVAFWCNPISGHATLYWYQQILGQGPKLLIQFQNNGVVDDSQLPKDRFSAERLKGVDSTLKIQPAKLEDSAVYLCASSPRGRGANVLTFGAGSRLTVL.

The rearrangement links TRBV7-2 to TRBJ1-6; 11 bases fit TRBD1. Germline V gives CDR1 SGHTA, CDR2 FQGNSA. The V gene end was trimmed by 5 bases and the J gene end by 15 bases; junction bases not matched to a gene: 9. The CDR3 consists of 14 residues. The CDR3 nucleotides read TGTGCCAGCAGCCATGGGACAGGGGGGGGAGTCCTCCACTTT. This gives the protein CASSHGTGGGVLHF. The variable domain in full, with the rest retrieved from reference TRBV7-2 and TRBJ1-6, is GAGVSQSPSNKVTEKGKDVELRCDPISGHTALYWYRQSLGQGLEFLIYFQGNSAPDKSGLPSDRFSAERTGGSVSTLTIQRTQQEDSAVYLCASSHGTGGGVLHFGNGTRLTVT.

V is TRBV7-2 and J is TRBJ2-7; TRBD1 is a possible D gene (5 bases). The CDR3 length is 14 residues. Deletions cut 2 bases from V and 4 bases from J, with 12 bases between. The germline CDR1 and CDR2 sequences are SGHTA and FQGNSA. The chain's CDR3 is CASSLMRTRYEQYF. CDR3 bases: TGTGCCAGCAGCTTAATGAGGACAAGGTACGAGCAGTACTTC.

The chain carries TRBV4-2 and TRBJ1-2, with D tentatively TRBD1 (5 bases). The CDR3 totals 16 residues. V was trimmed by 3 bases and J by 3 bases, leaving 17 bases between them. Germline V gene data show CDR1 as LGHNA and CDR2 as YNFKEQ. CDR3 sequence (DNA): TGTGCCAGCAGCCATGGGGACGGGGGACGTGACTATGGCTACACCTTC. Its translation: CASSHGDGGRDYGYTF.

In DNA, the CDR3 is TGTGCCAGCAGGTCCTTAGACTCCTACGAGCAGTACTTC. Translation: CASRSLDSYEQYF. The rearrangement joins TRBV5-6 to TRBJ2-7; no firm D call. Germline-derived CDR1 and CDR2 are SGHDT and YYEEEE. This CDR3 is 13 amino acids long. V was pared by 5 bases and J by 0 bases, with 9 bases between.

The chain couples TRBV7-2 to TRBJ2-7; no clear D. V was cut by 0 bases and J by 0 bases, with 9 bases left in between. Germline lookup yields CDR1 SGHTA and CDR2 FQGNSA. CDR3 length: 15 amino acids. The CDR3 bases are TGTGCCAGCAGCTTAGCCGGACGCCTCTCCTACGAGCAGTACTTC. Translated: CASSLAGRLSYEQYF.

This clone appeared a single time. J is TRBJ2-7 and V is TRBV2; tentatively, D is TRBD1 or TRBD2 (5 bases each). The CDR3 is 13 residues long. Germline loops: CDR1 SNHLY, CDR2 FYNNEI. The V and J ends lost 8 bases and 3 bases respectively, with 14 bases between them. CDR3 in amino acids: CASHPGPDYEQYF. CDR3 bases: TGTGCCAGCCACCCGGGGCCTGACTACGAGCAGTACTTC.